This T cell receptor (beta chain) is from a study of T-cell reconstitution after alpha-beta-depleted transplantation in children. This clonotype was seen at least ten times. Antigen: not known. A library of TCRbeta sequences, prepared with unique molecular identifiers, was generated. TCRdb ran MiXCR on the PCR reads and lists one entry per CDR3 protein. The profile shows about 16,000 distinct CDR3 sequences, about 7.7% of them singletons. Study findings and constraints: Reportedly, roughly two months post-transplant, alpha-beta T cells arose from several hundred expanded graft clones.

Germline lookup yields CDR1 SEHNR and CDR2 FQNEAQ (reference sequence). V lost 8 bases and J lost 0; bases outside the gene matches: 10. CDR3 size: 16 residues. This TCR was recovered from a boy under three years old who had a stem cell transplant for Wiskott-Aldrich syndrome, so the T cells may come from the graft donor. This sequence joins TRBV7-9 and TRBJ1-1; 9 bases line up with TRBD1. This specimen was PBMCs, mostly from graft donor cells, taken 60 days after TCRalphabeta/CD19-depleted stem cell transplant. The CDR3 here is CASGPRTGAMNTEAFF. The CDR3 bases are TGTGCCAGCGGGCCGAGGACAGGGGCCATGAACACTGAAGCTTTCTTT.